This T cell receptor beta chain was captured in a study of T cell responses to AZD1222 COVID-19 vaccine. As for the study in general: Investigators merged groups given second doses at roughly 4 or roughly 12 weeks. Study conclusions and caveats: The donors showed a predominance of white British ancestry and of females, with possible underestimation of clonal diversity. Baseline serology detected seropositivity in only a handful of AZD1222 recipients. Spike as a whole was targeted by vaccine-associated CD4 TCRs, dominant at 160-218 and 743-854.

V was clipped by 9 bases and J by 0 bases, with 12 bases between them. Germline CDR1 SNHLY, CDR2 FYNNEI. The CDR3 loop spans 13 amino acids. TCRdb keeps only in-frame clones here, not all; method: immunoSEQ multiplex PCR. The sample has 100,000 to 150,000 clones; 86% are singletons. This clone was counted once. Antigen unknown. Sequencing used peripheral blood, obtained on day 0 of AZD1222 vaccination. The TCR was taken from an adult in good health. The V gene is TRBV2, the J gene TRBJ2-7; the D gene is possibly TRBD2 (6 bases). CDR3 DNA sequence: TGTGCCAGTGGCGGGGCGAGCTCCTACGAGCAGTACTTC. The encoded protein is CASGGASSYEQYF.